The 30 T cell receptor beta chains below all came from one sample that was sequenced in a study of T cells in Graves' hyperthyroidism and ophthalmopathy. Regions amplified from RNA transcripts were the TCR beta CDR3 regions. The TCR CDR3 first-round RT-PCR relied on the HTBI primer set. TCRdb passed the multiplex PCR reads through MiXCR, listing each CDR3 protein once. The repertoire holds about 700,000 distinct CDR3 sequences, 45% seen once, with approximately 7.2% in the top ten. The sample was peripheral blood or thyroid tissue (not recorded which). These TCRs come from an adult man with Graves' disease, either hyperthyroidism or ophthalmopathy (not recorded which).

This sequence joins TRBV29-1 and TRBJ2-7, with TRBD2 matching over 7 bases. This CDR3 comprises 12 residues. The V segment lost 8 bases and the J segment 0 bases; nucleotides outside the gene matches: 4. The V gene's germline CDR1 is SQVTM and CDR2 ANQGSEA. CDR3 sequence reads: CSLGGSSYEQYF. The CDR3 nucleotides read TGCAGCTTGGGCGGGAGCTCCTACGAGCAGTACTTC.

There are many counts of this clonotype. The CDR3 DNA reads as TGTGCCAGCAGTAACTGCAGGGACCTCTACGAGCAGTACTTC. Translating gives CASSNCRDLYEQYF. This rearrangement joins TRBV25-1 to TRBJ2-7; D possibly uses TRBD1 or TRBD2 (5 bases each). The CDR3 totals 14 residues. From germline, CDR1 is MGHDK and CDR2 SYGVNS. The V end lost 5 bases, the J end lost 3 bases, and 14 bases lay between the germline ends.

With regard to this clonotype: One end of the junction fails to match germline, which may point to a read error. The J gene is TRBJ1-2, the V gene TRBV29-1; 8 nucleotides align to TRBD1. Germline values: CDR1 SQVTM, CDR2 ANQGSEA. The CDR3 sequence is 16 residues long. Written as DNA, the CDR3 is TGCAGCGTTGATCTTGATAGGACAGGGACTATGGATGGCTACGCCTTC. Amino acid sequence: CSVDLDRTGTMDGYAF.

Ten or more counts support this clonotype. The J gene is TRBJ1-4, the V gene TRBV11-2, with 8 nucleotides matching TRBD1. Germline V lookup: CDR1 SGHAT, CDR2 FQNNGV. The CDR3 consists of 16 residues. Unmatched junction bases numbered 9, after V lost 1 base and J lost 8 bases. The CDR3 is CASSLGPGDRGEKLFF. CDR3 in DNA: TGTGCCAGCAGCTTAGGTCCGGGAGACAGGGGCGAAAAACTGTTTTTT.

The genes are TRBV7-9 and TRBJ2-7; the D is unclear. Germline CDR1 SEHNR, CDR2 FQNEAQ (reference sequence). The CDR3 is made up of 13 amino acids. The V end was cut by 3 bases, the J end by 8 bases, with 14 bases between. Here the CDR3 DNA reads TGTGCCAGCAGCTTGGGTGTTGTGGCCAAGCAGTACTTC. This encodes CASSLGVVAKQYF.

As to this clonotype: The conserved final phenylalanine or tryptophan is absent from the CDR3, which likely points to a read error. The DNA is omitted, as the CDR3 cannot be located on it reliably, and the CDR3 follows TCRdb's listing. The CDR3 reads CAIRPDRSI. This chain connects TRBV10-3 to TRBJ2-6; the table assigns TRBD1, which was not confirmed against the DNA. Counting both end residues, the CDR3 totals 9 amino acids. The V gene's germline CDR1 is ENHRY and CDR2 SYGVKD.

This clonotype was picked up many times. J is TRBJ1-2 and V is TRBV24-1; TRBD1 matches at 11 bases. Germline CDR1 reads KGHDR; CDR2 reads SFDVKD. V was clipped by 3 bases and J by 4 bases; unmatched bases: 18. The CDR3 is 20 residues long. For the CDR3, the DNA is TGTGCCACCAGTGATCCTAAACCTGGGACAGGGGGAAATGGCGGCTATGGCTACACCTTC. Translation: CATSDPKPGTGGNGGYGYTF.

A word on this clonotype: Germline and junction disagree at one end, which may indicate a read error. The gene calls are TRBV10-3 and TRBJ1-4, with TRBD1 matching over 7 bases. Germline V gives CDR1 ENHRY, CDR2 SYGVKD. CDR3 size: 14 residues. The CDR3 nucleotides read TGTGCCATCACGACGGGACAGCCTAATGAAAAACTGCTTTTT. It is translated as CAITTGQPNEKLLF.

Regarding this clonotype: A single base separates this from a much larger clone, so it may be a read error. The conserved phenylalanine or tryptophan normally closing the CDR3 is absent here, so this likely arose from a read error. This rearrangement joins TRBV14 to TRBJ1-5; D call uncertain. CDR1 and CDR2 (germline): SGHDN, FVKESK. V lost 6 bases, J lost 0 bases, and 12 bases lay in between. This CDR3 region has 15 residues. CDR3 in DNA: TGTGCCAGCAGTTCGAACAGCTTTAGCAATCAGCCCCAGCATTGT. This encodes CASSSNSFSNQPQHC.

In this sample, this clonotype turned up a few times. The rearrangement links TRBV5-1 to TRBJ2-7; a possible D gene is TRBD2 (5 bases). Germline V lookup: CDR1 SGHRS, CDR2 YFSETQ. The CDR3 loop spans 14 amino acids. V was shortened by 4 bases and J by 2 bases, with 13 bases between the two germline ends. The CDR3 DNA follows: TGCGCCAGCAGCGCGGTACCGGGGACCTACGAGCAGTACTTC. It yields the protein CASSAVPGTYEQYF. Full variable domain (rest looked up from reference TRBV5-1 and TRBJ2-7): KAGVTQTPRYLIKTRGQQVTLSCSPISGHRSVSWYQQTPGQGLQFLFEYFSETQRNKGNFPGRFSGRQFSNSRSEMNVSTLELGDSALYLCASSAVPGTYEQYFGPGTRLTVT.

This clonotype was picked up one time. The chain recombines TRBV29-1 with TRBJ1-2; no definite D call. Germline assignment: CDR1 SQVTM and CDR2 ANQGSEA. Trimming removed 6 bases from V and 8 bases from J, with 13 bases in between. CDR3 length: 11 residues. CDR3 DNA sequence: TGCAGCGTCCTCGACGGGGAAGGCTACACCTTC. Translating gives CSVLDGEGYTF.

This CDR3 is CASQSSSGNTIYF. CDR3 coding DNA: TGTGCCAGTCAGTCGAGCTCTGGAAACACCATATATTTT. The rearrangement joins TRBV25-1 to TRBJ1-3; D call uncertain. The ends were cut back, 9 bases at V and 0 bases at J, with 9 bases in the middle. CDR3 length: 13 residues. Germline-derived CDR1 and CDR2 are MGHDK and SYGVNS.

The chain uses TRBV5-5 and TRBJ1-1, with D uncertain. V lost 4 bases, J lost 7 bases, and 11 bases lay in between. CDR3 size: 12 residues. Germline V CDR1 and CDR2: SGHKS, YYEKEE (reference sequence). The CDR3 nucleotides are TGTGCCAGCAGCCAAGTAGGAAATGAAGCTTTCTTT. This translates into CASSQVGNEAFF.

The chain's CDR3 is CASGYAGTLNTEAFF. The CDR3 DNA reads TGTGCCAGCGGGTATGCCGGGACCCTGAACACTGAAGCTTTCTTT. The chain joins TRBV12-3 or TRBV12-4 to TRBJ1-1; D possibly corresponds to TRBD1 (5 bases). CDR3 length: 15 amino acids. V lost 8 bases and J 0 bases, leaving 16 bases between the germline ends.

As concerns this clonotype: Compared with germline, one end of the junction differs, possibly owing to a read error. The chain has TRBV5-1 and TRBJ1-2; no definite D call. This CDR3 spans 13 amino acids. Germline V gene data show CDR1 as SGHRS and CDR2 as YFSETQ. CDR3 region: CASSLGRGSGYTF. The CDR3 DNA sequence: TGTGCCAGCAGCTTGGGTCGGGGATCGGGCTACACCTTC.

The chain carries TRBV20-1 and TRBJ2-7; the D gene is possibly TRBD1 (5 bases). Trimming removed 2 bases at V and 0 bases at J, with 14 bases between. This CDR3 comprises 15 residues. The germline V gene has CDR1 DFQATT and CDR2 SNEGSKA (reference sequence). The CDR3: CSARPPDRISYEQYF. The CDR3 nucleotides read TGCAGTGCTAGACCACCTGACAGAATCTCCTACGAGCAGTACTTC.

This clonotype was picked up many times. V usage is TRBV10-3 and J usage is TRBJ2-7; D call uncertain. Deletions cut 3 bases from V and 7 bases from J, with 7 bases between. The V gene's germline CDR1 is ENHRY and CDR2 SYGVKD. The CDR3 runs to 11 residues. Written as DNA, the CDR3 is TGTGCCATCAGTGACGGCCGTGAGCAGTACTTC. Translation: CAISDGREQYF.

This sequence joins TRBV9 and TRBJ1-2, with D maybe TRBD1 (5 bases). Per germline, CDR1 SGDLS and CDR2 YYNGEE. This CDR3 has 13 residues. The V end lost 4 bases, the J end lost 6 bases, and 13 bases lay between the germline ends. CDR3 sequence reads: CASSSFSGHGYTF. DNA for the CDR3: TGTGCCAGCAGCAGTTTTTCAGGGCATGGCTACACCTTC.

The rearrangement links TRBV11-2 to TRBJ2-7, with a tentative D call TRBD1 (5 bases). Germline V gives CDR1 SGHAT, CDR2 FQNNGV. There are 13 residues in the CDR3. Trimming left V 2 bases short and J 6 bases short, with 11 bases between. The CDR3 DNA reads as TGTGCCAGCAGCTTATGGGGCGGTAGCGAGCAGTACTTC. Amino acid sequence: CASSLWGGSEQYF.

This clonotype was counted at least ten times. The chain has TRBV6-5 and TRBJ1-2, with D tentatively TRBD1 (5 bases). CDR1 is MNHEY and CDR2 is SVGAGI in the germline V gene. V was cut by 5 bases and J by 7 bases, with 17 bases left in between. The CDR3 has 14 residues. In DNA, the CDR3 is TGTGCCAGCAGTCAGGGCCTTCCTGCGGGTGGCTACACCTTC. As protein: CASSQGLPAGGYTF.

This clonotype was recorded a few times. The chain carries TRBV12-3 or TRBV12-4 and TRBJ1-6; tentative D call: TRBD1 (6 bases). Trimming removed 6 bases at V and 2 bases at J, with 17 bases between. The CDR3 is 17 amino acids. The CDR3 loop is CASRKEWGAPYNSPLHF. CDR3 bases: TGTGCCAGCAGGAAGGAGTGGGGGGCTCCCTATAATTCACCCCTCCACTTT.

This clonotype came up a few times. V and J are TRBV6-5 and TRBJ1-1; no clear D gene. V lost 6 bases to trimming and J lost 1 base, with 9 bases between them. Germline-derived CDR1 and CDR2 are MNHEY and SVGAGI. CDR3 length: 13 amino acids. Here the CDR3 reads CASRRGPNTEAFF. CDR3 sequence (DNA): TGTGCCAGCAGACGAGGCCCGAACACTGAAGCTTTCTTT.

The gene calls are TRBV2 and TRBJ1-3; D not certain. This CDR3 contains 17 residues. Germline V CDR1 and CDR2: SNHLY, FYNNEI. V was trimmed by 6 bases and J by 0 bases, leaving 18 bases between them. The CDR3 is CASRGKRMLSSGNTIYF. DNA for the CDR3: TGTGCCAGCAGGGGAAAACGGATGTTGAGCTCTGGAAACACCATATATTTT. The full variable domain, completed using reference TRBV2 and TRBJ1-3, is EPEVTQTPSHQVTQMGQEVILRCVPISNHLYFYWYRQILGQKVEFLVSFYNNEISEKSEIFDDQFSVERPDGSNFTLKIRSTKLEDSAMYFCASRGKRMLSSGNTIYFGEGSWLTVV.

The chain carries TRBV6-1 and TRBJ2-2; 8 bases line up with TRBD2. Germline values: CDR1 MNHNS, CDR2 SASEGT. V lost 4 bases to trimming and J lost 1 base; unmatched junction nucleotides: 5. This CDR3 contains 16 residues. The CDR3 here is CASSGASGWNTGELFF. The DNA for the CDR3 is TGTGCCAGCAGTGGCGCTAGCGGGTGGAACACCGGGGAGCTGTTTTTT.

J is TRBJ2-2 and V is TRBV7-8; TRBD1 or TRBD2 may be the D gene (5 bases each). There are 16 residues in the CDR3. Between the trimmed V and J ends, which lost 5 bases and 2 bases, there was a span of 15 bases. CDR1 and CDR2 (germline): SGHVS, FQNEAQ. This CDR3 is CASSIRGPPNTGELFF. CDR3 nucleotides: TGTGCCAGCAGCATAAGGGGACCCCCTAACACCGGGGAGCTGTTTTTT.

V and J are TRBV9 and TRBJ2-2, with 12 bases that match TRBD2. CDR3 length equals 16 residues. Trimming cost V 0 bases and J 5 bases; bases outside gene matches: 2. Germline loops: CDR1 SGDLS, CDR2 YYNGEE. In DNA, the CDR3 is TGTGCCAGCAGCGTAGGGCTAGCGGGGGGGACCGGGGAGCTGTTTTTT. This sequence encodes CASSVGLAGGTGELFF.

The chain carries TRBV11-2 and TRBJ1-4; D is possibly TRBD1 (5 bases). The CDR3 consists of 16 residues. Germline-derived CDR1 and CDR2 are SGHAT and FQNNGV. Trimming left V 6 bases short and J 2 bases short, with 16 bases between. The CDR3 DNA reads TGTGCCAGCAGTGTCACACCGGGACGGACTAATGAAAAACTGTTTTTT. It translates to CASSVTPGRTNEKLFF.

This clonotype appeared once. The rearrangement uses TRBV7-8 and TRBJ2-5, with a tentative D call TRBD1 (6 bases). The CDR3 runs to 16 residues. CDR1 and CDR2 from the germline V gene are SGHVS and FQNEAQ. V was trimmed by 0 bases and J by 5 bases, leaving 16 bases between them. The CDR3 reads CASSLAGDNPWETQYF. CDR3 nucleotides: TGTGCCAGCAGCTTAGCGGGGGACAACCCCTGGGAGACCCAGTACTTC.

This clonotype was recorded only once. V is TRBV25-1 and J is TRBJ1-4; D might be TRBD1 (5 bases). The CDR3 extends over 12 amino acids. CDR1 is MGHDK and CDR2 is SYGVNS in the germline V gene. V lost 9 bases and J lost 7, with 12 bases in between. The CDR3 nucleotides are TGTGCCAGTAGACAGATGGGTGAAAAACTGTTTTTT. It translates to CASRQMGEKLFF.

V gene TRBV2 combines with J gene TRBJ2-5, with 11 bases that match TRBD1. After removal of 4 bases from V and 5 bases from J, the junction contained 6 bases not matched to a gene. In germline, CDR1 is SNHLY, CDR2 FYNNEI. The CDR3 is 15 residues long. The CDR3 sequence: CASSVDRGLQETQYF. The CDR3 coding sequence is TGTGCCAGCAGTGTGGACAGGGGGCTACAGGAGACCCAGTACTTC.